This TCR beta chain was captured by sequencing in a study of blood T cell repertoires in COVID-19. About the study: T cells, B-cell-depleted T cells, or PBMCs supplied cDNA or gDNA.

V lost 6 bases to trimming and J lost 0 bases; unmatched junction nucleotides: 11. Germline V CDR1 and CDR2: MNHEY, SMNVEV (reference sequence). CDR3 length equals 17 residues. Using immunoSEQ multiplex PCR, the repertoire was profiled, and TCRdb retains in-frame clones only, with some absent. The sample includes more than 95,000 clones, 88% of them seen just once. The specimen sequenced was peripheral blood. The receptor was isolated from a man between 45 and 60 years old with acute or convalescent COVID-19. The rearrangement links TRBV27 to TRBJ1-1; the match to TRBD1 covers 9 bases. The chain's CDR3 is CASRPTGTGRMNTEAFF. As DNA, the CDR3 is TGTGCCAGCAGACCGACCGGGACAGGGAGAATGAACACTGAAGCTTTCTTT.